The 20 T cell receptor beta chains presented below share a single source sample, sequenced in a study of blood T cell repertoires in COVID-19. This table comes from immunoSEQ multiplex PCR, and its TCRdb copy is limited to in-frame clones, with some not included. The sample comprises over 70,000 clones, 85% of which are singletons, and 5.1% rests with the top ten. The sample consisted of peripheral blood. The receptors originated from a man older than 75 with acute or convalescent COVID-19.

This clone showed up just once. This chain connects TRBV19 to TRBJ2-3; 10 bases map to TRBD1. The CDR3 sequence is 16 residues long. The J segment lost 3 bases and the V segment lost 5 bases, leaving 8 bases of the junction unmatched. From germline, CDR1 is LNHDA and CDR2 SQIVND (reference sequence). CDR3 in DNA: TGTGCCAGTAGTCCGGGACAGGGGACGAGGACAGATACGCAGTATTTT. Protein: CASSPGQGTRTDTQYF.

The chain combines TRBV7-8 with TRBJ2-7; unclear D gene. CDR1 and CDR2 from the germline V gene are SGHVS and FQNEAQ. Trimming cost V 3 bases and J 6 bases, with 9 bases left between them. This CDR3 region has 12 residues. The CDR3 loop is CASSLVRVEQYF. The CDR3 DNA sequence: TGTGCCAGCAGCTTGGTTCGGGTCGAGCAGTACTTC.

The chain links TRBV28 to TRBJ2-1; TRBD2 aligns across 9 bases. Germline lookup yields CDR1 MDHEN and CDR2 SYDVKM. CDR3 length: 15 residues. J was trimmed by 7 bases and V by 6 bases; bases with no gene match: 10. This chain's CDR3 is CASSPPAGGRNEQFF. The CDR3 DNA follows: TGTGCCAGCAGCCCACCAGCGGGGGGTAGGAATGAGCAGTTCTTC.

This clone turned up a few times. The rearrangement links TRBV10-3 to TRBJ2-7; 9 bases align to TRBD2. This CDR3 contains 15 residues. Germline loops: CDR1 ENHRY, CDR2 SYGVKD. After removal of 2 bases from V and 6 bases from J, the junction contained 8 bases not matched to a gene. The CDR3 nucleotides are TGTGCCATCAGTGAGGTTGGCGGGGGGGCCGGCGAGCAGTACTTC. Translating it yields CAISEVGGGAGEQYF.

V and J are TRBV27 and TRBJ1-1; no reliable D call. Between the trimmed V and J ends, which lost 3 bases and 4 bases, there was a span of 15 bases. From germline, CDR1 is MNHEY and CDR2 SMNVEV (reference sequence). This CDR3 spans 15 amino acids. The CDR3 DNA is TGTGCCAGCAGTTTTCGTGGGAGTGGTTTCACTGAAGCTTTCTTT. Translation gives CASSFRGSGFTEAFF.

The chain is built from TRBV18 and TRBJ2-3, with D perhaps TRBD1 (5 bases). CDR1 is KGHSH and CDR2 is LQKENI in the germline V gene. Trimming stripped 3 bases from V and 0 bases from J, with 16 bases between. The CDR3 length is 17 residues. The CDR3 sequence is CASSPPSQGSSTDTQYF. The DNA of the CDR3 is TGTGCCAGCTCACCCCCGAGCCAGGGCTCGAGCACAGATACGCAGTATTTT.

This chain uses TRBV2 with TRBJ1-1, with D uncertain. Germline CDR1 and CDR2: SNHLY and FYNNEI. V was trimmed by 6 bases and J by 4 bases, leaving 15 bases between them. CDR3 length equals 14 residues. CDR3: CASRAPASGTEAFF. The CDR3 DNA reads TGTGCCAGCAGAGCCCCGGCCTCGGGCACTGAAGCTTTCTTT.

J is TRBJ2-4 and V is TRBV30; the match to TRBD2 covers 8 bases. CDR1 and CDR2 (germline): GTSNPN, SVGIG (reference sequence). V lost 8 bases and J lost 1; bases outside the gene matches: 7. The CDR3 is made up of 14 amino acids. The CDR3: CASKKREAKNIQYF. DNA of the CDR3: TGTGCCAGTAAGAAGCGGGAGGCCAAAAACATTCAGTACTTC.

This sequence joins TRBV5-1 and TRBJ1-2, with 10 bases that match TRBD1. The CDR3 totals 15 residues. With 0 bases clipped from V and 4 bases from J, the junction kept 3 bases outside the gene matches. Germline CDR1 is SGHRS and CDR2 is YFSETQ. CDR3 residues: CASSLGDRGAYGYTF. CDR3 DNA: TGCGCCAGCAGCTTGGGGGACAGGGGAGCCTATGGCTACACCTTC.

The chain links TRBV3-1 (or the pseudogene TRBV3-2) to TRBJ1-6, with unresolved D. This CDR3 comprises 17 residues. Trimming stripped 0 bases from V and 4 bases from J, with 13 bases between. Germline CDR1 LGHDT, CDR2 YNNKEL (reference sequence). Here the CDR3 DNA reads TGTGCCAGCAGCCAAGATCTGGGCCCAGGATATAATTCACCCCTCCACTTT. Translating gives CASSQDLGPGYNSPLHF.

The rearrangement joins TRBV30 to TRBJ1-1; TRBD1 matches 7 bases. Germline V lookup: CDR1 GTSNPN, CDR2 SVGIG (reference sequence). The V gene end was trimmed by 2 bases and the J gene end by 6 bases; junction bases not matched to a gene: 6. The CDR3 runs to 13 residues. The CDR3 DNA is TGTGCCTGGAGTCCCCGGCAGGGGGCTGAAGCTTTCTTT. Amino acid sequence: CAWSPRQGAEAFF.

The chain recombines TRBV29-1 with TRBJ2-1; 8 bases are a match to TRBD2. Trimming at V came to 6 bases and at J to 8 bases, leaving 9 bases not matched to a gene. CDR1 SQVTM and CDR2 ANQGSEA come from the germline V gene. This CDR3 is 13 amino acids long. CDR3: CSVAMDGGDEQFF. CDR3 bases: TGCAGCGTGGCAATGGACGGGGGGGATGAGCAGTTCTTC.

This chain joins TRBV6-1 and TRBJ2-4; 12 bases are shared with TRBD2. The length of the CDR3 is 18 residues. V lost 4 bases to trimming and J lost 6 bases; unmatched junction nucleotides: 13. Germline V gene lookup returns CDR1 MNHNS and CDR2 SASEGT. CDR3 sequence reads: CASSGLAGARLGRNIQYF. As DNA, the CDR3 is TGTGCCAGCAGTGGACTAGCGGGGGCCCGCCTTGGGAGAAACATTCAGTACTTC.

V usage is TRBV7-9 and J usage is TRBJ1-1; no definite D call. Between the trimmed V and J ends, which lost 1 base and 11 bases, there was a span of 8 bases. The CDR3 is 11 residues long. In germline, CDR1 is SEHNR, CDR2 FQNEAQ (reference sequence). The CDR3 nucleotides are TGTGCCAGCAGCTTAGGCGGGTCGGCTTTCTTT. Protein sequence: CASSLGGSAFF.

V usage is TRBV7-2 and J usage is TRBJ1-3; D may be TRBD1 (6 bases). The CDR3 length is 14 residues. In germline, CDR1 is SGHTA, CDR2 FQGNSA. V lost 2 bases and J lost 4, with 9 bases in between. Here the CDR3 DNA reads TGTGCCAGCAGCTTATGGGGGCAAGGAAACACCATATATTTT. Translating it yields CASSLWGQGNTIYF. Drawing the rest from reference TRBV7-2 and TRBJ1-3, the complete variable domain is GAGVSQSPSNKVTEKGKDVELRCDPISGHTALYWYRQSLGQGLEFLIYFQGNSAPDKSGLPSDRFSAERTGGSVSTLTIQRTQQEDSAVYLCASSLWGQGNTIYFGEGSWLTVV.

The chain has TRBV5-1 and TRBJ2-1, with D perhaps matching TRBD2 (6 bases). The CDR3 covers 15 residues. Trimming left V 0 bases short and J 2 bases short, with 9 bases between. CDR1 and CDR2 from the germline V gene are SGHRS and YFSETQ. CDR3 residues: CASSLVGGTYNEQFF. CDR3 coding DNA: TGCGCCAGCAGCTTGGTGGGGGGAACCTACAATGAGCAGTTCTTC.

This clone appeared a single time. The chain carries TRBV28 and TRBJ2-3; TRBD1 matches 8 bases. V was clipped by 10 bases and J by 6 bases; unmatched bases: 18. This CDR3 has 16 residues. The germline CDR1 and CDR2 sequences are MDHEN and SYDVKM. As DNA, the CDR3 is TGTGCCACCAACTTCGACAGGGGCGCGATCGTGGATACGCAGTATTTT. Its translation is CATNFDRGAIVDTQYF.

The chain has TRBV5-4 and TRBJ2-3, with D possibly being TRBD1 (5 bases). CDR1 is SGHNT, CDR2 YYREEE, per germline (reference sequence). The CDR3 runs 16 residues. The germline V and J ends were trimmed by 2 bases and 1 base, with 14 bases remaining between them. CDR3 amino acids: CASSFRQQYRTDTQYF. The CDR3 coding sequence is TGTGCCAGCAGCTTTCGACAGCAGTATCGCACAGATACGCAGTATTTT.

This chain uses TRBV10-3 with TRBJ2-3; D call uncertain. There are 13 residues in the CDR3. Germline V gene data show CDR1 as ENHRY and CDR2 as SYGVKD. The V end was cut by 3 bases, the J end by 2 bases, with 6 bases between. This CDR3 reads CAISEQLTDTQYF. Written as DNA, the CDR3 is TGTGCCATCAGTGAACAGCTCACAGATACGCAGTATTTT.

The J gene is TRBJ2-1, the V gene TRBV28; 7 bases agree with TRBD1. The trim removed 8 bases at V and 12 bases at J, leaving 16 bases unmatched. The CDR3 has 14 amino acids. Germline-derived CDR1 and CDR2 are MDHEN and SYDVKM. CDR3 in amino acids: CASGDRGHLDGQFF. CDR3 sequence (DNA): TGTGCCAGCGGGGATAGGGGGCACTTAGACGGGCAGTTCTTC.